This T cell receptor beta chain was found in a study of shared clonotypes between healthy human individuals. The wider study: CD8 memory received one plate per donor, CD8 naive two, CD4 memory three and CD4 naive three.

Study-wide results and limits: Across subsets, estimated richness was generally greater for naive than for memory populations.

On this clone itself: Its antigen is unknown.

The protocol was immunoSEQ multiplex PCR, while the TCRdb copy is restricted to in-frame clones and leaves out a portion. The sample lists approximately 500,000 clones, 90% to 96% occurring once. Both subsets, CD45RA+ naive and CD45RA-negative memory, were split from the CD4+ cells. This CDR3 has 13 amino acids. The germline V gene encodes CDR1 MNHEY and CDR2 SVGAGI. The junction had 3 bases not matched to a gene; V was cut back by 4 bases and J by 4 bases. The chain employs TRBV6-5 and TRBJ1-1; TRBD1 agrees at 7 bases. The sequencing input was naive CD4+ T cells sorted from blood. The subset is: CD45RA+ positively selected. The sequence was collected from a woman in her 30s in good health. In nucleotides, the CDR3 is TGTGCCAGCAGTTTCGACAGGGCCACTGAAGCTTTCTTT. Its translation is CASSFDRATEAFF.